This TCR beta chain came from a study of Ad26.COV2.S vaccination and SARS-CoV-2 variants. Findings and caveats of the study: Individuals receiving vaccine had higher spike-specific TCR breadth than placebo recipients did.

Trimming removed 5 bases at V and 6 bases at J, with 14 bases between. CDR1 LNHNV and CDR2 YYDKDF come from the germline V gene (reference sequence). CDR3 size: 14 residues. Repertoires were generated with immunoSEQ multiplex PCR, while TCRdb's copy carries only in-frame clones and drops some. The top ten clones hold approximately 6% of a sample with about 180,000 clones, about 83% of them seen once. A remark on this clone: Its antigen is still unknown.

This sequence originates from a human donor who had recovered from COVID-19. The material was peripheral blood, obtained after recovery from COVID-19. V is TRBV15 and J is TRBJ2-1; D tentatively reads TRBD1 or TRBD2 (5 bases each). CDR3 region: CATSPGRPGNEQFF. CDR3 bases: TGTGCCACCAGCCCGGGACGGCCGGGCAATGAGCAGTTCTTC.